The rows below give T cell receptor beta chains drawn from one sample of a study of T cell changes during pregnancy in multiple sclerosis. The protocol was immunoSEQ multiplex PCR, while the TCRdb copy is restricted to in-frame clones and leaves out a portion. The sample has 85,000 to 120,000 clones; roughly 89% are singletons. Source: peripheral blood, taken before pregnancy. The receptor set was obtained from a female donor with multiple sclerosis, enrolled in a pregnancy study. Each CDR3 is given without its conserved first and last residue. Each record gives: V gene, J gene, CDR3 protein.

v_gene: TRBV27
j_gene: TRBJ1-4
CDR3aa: ASSLQGLDEKLF

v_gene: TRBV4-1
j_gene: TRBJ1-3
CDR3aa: ASSQPDRIGNTIY

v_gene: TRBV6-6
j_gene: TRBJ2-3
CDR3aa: ASRLAGGPPDTQY

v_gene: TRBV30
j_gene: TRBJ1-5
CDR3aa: AWSGMQAIQPQH

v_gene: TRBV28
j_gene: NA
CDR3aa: ASSLLGTGNEQY

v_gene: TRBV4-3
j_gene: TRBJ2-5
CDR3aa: ASSRGLAGGETQY

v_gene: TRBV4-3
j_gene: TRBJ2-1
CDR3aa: ASSQGRGGQRSNEQF

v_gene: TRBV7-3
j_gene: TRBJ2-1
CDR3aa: ASSRGRPGSYNEQF

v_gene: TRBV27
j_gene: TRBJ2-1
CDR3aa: ASSFPTSGSSYNEQF

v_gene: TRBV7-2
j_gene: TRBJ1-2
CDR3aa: ASTPDRNYGYT

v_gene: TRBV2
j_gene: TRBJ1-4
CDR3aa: ASNKGVNEKLF

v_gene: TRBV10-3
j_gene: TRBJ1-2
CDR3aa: AISESMEGPRGYT

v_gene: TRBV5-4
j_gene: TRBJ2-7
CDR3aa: ASTSTTGTMHEQY

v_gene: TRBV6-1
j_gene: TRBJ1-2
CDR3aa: ASSPQEGGGIYT

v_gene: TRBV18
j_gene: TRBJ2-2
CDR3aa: ASSPDLAGVSTGELF

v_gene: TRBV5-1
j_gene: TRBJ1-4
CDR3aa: ASSLGGGTTNEKLF

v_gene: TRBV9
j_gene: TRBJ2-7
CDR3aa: ASSVGIGGEVYEQY

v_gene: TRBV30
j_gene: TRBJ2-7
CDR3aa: AWSSGSSFGQY

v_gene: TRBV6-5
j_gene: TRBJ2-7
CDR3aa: ASRTSGVGPYEQY

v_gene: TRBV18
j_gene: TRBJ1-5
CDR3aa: ASSPESRGQPQH

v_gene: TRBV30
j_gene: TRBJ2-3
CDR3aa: AWSDLGGSTDTQY

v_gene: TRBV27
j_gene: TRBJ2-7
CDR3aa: ASSLSGQGIYEQY

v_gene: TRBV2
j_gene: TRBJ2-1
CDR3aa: ASSVEGYSYNEQF

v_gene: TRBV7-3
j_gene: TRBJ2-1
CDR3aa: ASSSTGTSGRNEQF

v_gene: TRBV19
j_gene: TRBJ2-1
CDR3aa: ASSTSGTGQDEQF